This T cell receptor (beta chain) was recovered during a study of radiation and T cells in renal cell carcinoma. TCRdb keeps only in-frame clones here, not all; method: immunoSEQ multiplex PCR. Of some 150,000 clones listed, 75% to 90% were seen once; the top ten hold around 25%. The sample holds a few counts of this clone. Time point in this sample: baseline pretreatment blood. Treatment in this sample: 15 Gy SBRT to primary tumor, nephrectomy 4 weeks later. The germline CDR1 and CDR2 sequences are SGHRS and YFSETQ. Trimming took 3 bases from V and 5 from J; bases not matched to a gene: 2. This CDR3 has 14 residues.

The receptor was derived from a woman aged 45-65 years with renal cell carcinoma. Specimen: blood, collected from a patient whose treatment included radiotherapy and nephrectomy. The chain uses TRBV5-1 and TRBJ2-2; 9 bases line up with TRBD1. For the CDR3, the DNA is TGCGCCAGCAGCTCGGACAGGGGTACCGGGGAGCTGTTTTTT. This sequence encodes CASSSDRGTGELFF.